The next 10 T cell receptor beta chains were all read from a single sample in a study of T cells after yellow fever vaccination. From the 5' RACE reads, TCRdb called clonotypes with MiXCR, one entry per CDR3 protein. The sample has some 300,000 distinct CDR3 sequences; 8.7% are singletons. The specimen was CD4+ T cells sorted from PBMCs, collected 5 days after the yellow fever booster vaccination. These receptors were collected from a man aged 18 to 29 who received the YFV17D yellow fever vaccine.

This clonotype was detected only a few times. The chain carries TRBV4-3 and TRBJ2-1, with TRBD1 matching over 8 bases. The V segment lost 4 bases and the J segment 4 bases; nucleotides outside the gene matches: 3. The germline V gene has CDR1 LGHNA and CDR2 YSLEER. The CDR3 has 14 residues. For the CDR3, the DNA is TGCGCCAGCAGCCCAGGGGGCGATTACAATGAGCAGTTCTTC. Amino acids: CASSPGGDYNEQFF.

This clonotype was seen repeatedly, ten times or more. The chain is built from TRBV7-2 and TRBJ2-1; D gene ambiguous. Germline values: CDR1 SGHTA, CDR2 FQGNSA. This CDR3 has 14 residues. V gave up 6 bases and J gave up 4 bases, with 13 bases separating them. CDR3 coding DNA: TGTGCCAGCAGAACCACGGGTCTTTACAATGAGCAGTTCTTC. This codes for CASRTTGLYNEQFF. The full variable domain, rest sourced from reference TRBV7-2 and TRBJ2-1, is GAGVSQSPSNKVTEKGKDVELRCDPISGHTALYWYRQSLGQGLEFLIYFQGNSAPDKSGLPSDRFSAERTGGSVSTLTIQRTQQEDSAVYLCASRTTGLYNEQFFGPGTRLTVL.

This clonotype was seen a single time. The V call is TRBV28, the J call TRBJ2-2; D remains ambiguous. The CDR3 is made up of 14 amino acids. Germline CDR1 reads MDHEN; CDR2 reads SYDVKM. V was trimmed by 4 bases and J by 7 bases, leaving 13 bases between them. DNA for the CDR3: TGTGCCAGCAGTTCCTCACAGAGAGACGGGGAGCTGTTTTTT. This sequence encodes CASSSSQRDGELFF.

This chain links TRBV4-2 with TRBJ1-2; D unresolved. Germline CDR1 LGHNA, CDR2 YNFKEQ. The CDR3 totals 15 residues. The ends were cut back, 0 bases at V and 1 base at J, with 9 bases in the middle. The CDR3 DNA reads as TGTGCCAGCAGCCAAGATCGATCAGATAACTATGGCTACACCTTC. Its translation is CASSQDRSDNYGYTF.

This clonotype was seen more than once but under ten times. V and J are TRBV15 and TRBJ2-5; 9 bases are a match to TRBD2. After removal of 0 bases from V and 5 bases from J, the junction contained 7 bases not matched to a gene. The CDR3 length is 16 residues. CDR1 is LNHNV, CDR2 YYDKDF, per germline (reference sequence). The CDR3, as DNA: TGTGCCACCAGCAGAGATGAGGCGGGGGGGTATGAGACCCAGTACTTC. Its protein product is CATSRDEAGGYETQYF.

V is TRBV4-1 and J is TRBJ1-6, with a tentative D call TRBD1 (5 bases). This CDR3 is built from 16 residues. V lost 0 bases and J lost 5, with 11 bases in between. Germline values: CDR1 MGHRA, CDR2 YSYEKL. This CDR3 is CASSQEGVGDNSPLHF. The CDR3 DNA sequence: TGCGCCAGCAGCCAAGAAGGGGTCGGGGATAATTCACCCCTCCACTTT.

The chain couples TRBV20-1 to TRBJ2-3, with TRBD2 matching 8 bases. Germline V gene data show CDR1 as DFQATT and CDR2 as SNEGSKA (reference sequence). There are 15 residues in the CDR3. V lost 1 base, J lost 4 bases, and 7 bases stayed unmatched. For the CDR3, the DNA is TGCAGTGCTAGAGGGAGCGGGGGTTTTGCAGATACGCAGTATTTT. Translation gives CSARGSGGFADTQYF.

Many counts were recorded for this clonotype. This chain uses TRBV6-2 or TRBV6-3 with TRBJ2-1, with D perhaps matching TRBD1 (6 bases). Deletions cut 2 bases from V and 6 bases from J, with 11 bases between. The CDR3 has 14 amino acids. Germline CDR1 MNHEY, CDR2 SVGEGT. As DNA, the CDR3 is TGTGCCAGCAGTTACGCACGAGGGGGCAATGAGCAGTTCTTC. Amino acid sequence: CASSYARGGNEQFF.

The chain employs TRBV29-1 and TRBJ2-7; possibly TRBD1 for D (6 bases). Trimming took 6 bases from V and 6 from J, leaving 18 bases between them. The germline CDR1 and CDR2 sequences are SQVTM and ANQGSEA. The CDR3 runs to 13 residues. The CDR3 sequence: CSVGPQGIGEQYF. For the CDR3, the DNA is TGCAGCGTAGGGCCACAGGGAATAGGCGAGCAGTACTTC.

The V and J genes are TRBV7-3 and TRBJ2-2; D is uncertain. Trimming removed 0 bases at V and 6 bases at J, with 5 bases between. The CDR3 consists of 13 residues. Per the germline V gene, CDR1 is SGHTA and CDR2 is FQGTGA. CDR3 nucleotides: TGTGCCAGCAGCTTAACCGGCCCCGGGGAGCTGTTTTTT. Amino acids: CASSLTGPGELFF.